One sample yielded the 14 T cell receptor beta chains listed below, sequenced in a study of blood T cell repertoires in COVID-19. TCRdb's table, derived via immunoSEQ multiplex PCR, lists solely in-frame clones and lacks some. The data show under 350,000 clones, around 88% seen once. Sequenced material: peripheral blood. These receptors originate from a man aged 35 to 55 with acute or convalescent COVID-19.

This rearrangement joins TRBV10-2 to TRBJ1-2, with 8 bases identical to TRBD1. The CDR3 length is 12 residues. V shed 10 bases, J shed 6 bases, and the junction held 7 bases outside the gene matches. Germline assignment: CDR1 WSHSY and CDR2 SAAADI. The CDR3 bases are TGCGCCACCATGCAGGGGGCGGATGGCTACACCTTC. It is translated as CATMQGADGYTF.

The V call is TRBV9, the J call TRBJ2-2; 7 bases fit TRBD1. After removal of 0 bases from V and 7 bases from J, the junction contained 6 bases not matched to a gene. Per germline, CDR1 SGDLS and CDR2 YYNGEE. The CDR3 contains 15 residues. The CDR3 nucleotides read TGTGCCAGCAGCGTAGTTCCACAGGGGTTCGGGGAGCTGTTTTTT. Encoded protein: CASSVVPQGFGELFF.

V is TRBV27 and J is TRBJ2-1, with TRBD2 as a possible D gene (7 bases). V was clipped by 3 bases and J by 4 bases, with 13 bases between them. Germline V gene sequence: CDR1 MNHEY, CDR2 SMNVEV (reference sequence). CDR3 length equals 15 residues. The CDR3 region is CASSFGGGLYNEQFF. The DNA for the CDR3 is TGTGCCAGCAGTTTTGGCGGGGGCCTTTACAATGAGCAGTTCTTC.

The chain couples TRBV5-1 to TRBJ1-1; no firm D call. The CDR3 has 14 amino acids. CDR1 is SGHRS, CDR2 YFSETQ, per germline. V lost 3 bases and J lost 3, with 12 bases in between. The chain's CDR3 is CASSSTTAHTEAFF. CDR3 DNA sequence: TGCGCCAGCAGCTCTACTACCGCGCACACTGAAGCTTTCTTT.

The rearrangement links TRBV5-8 to TRBJ2-3, with 12 bases that match TRBD2. Trimming took 4 bases from V and 15 from J; bases not matched to a gene: 15. Per the germline V gene, CDR1 is SGHTS and CDR2 is YDEGEE. This CDR3 comprises 15 residues. The CDR3 nucleotides are TGTGCCAGCAGCCTCAACAGACTAGCGGGGGACCTAAACTATTTT. Amino acid sequence: CASSLNRLAGDLNYF. The whole variable domain, filled in from reference TRBV5-8 and TRBJ2-3, reads EAGVTQSPTHLIKTRGQQATLRCSPISGHTSVYWYQQALGLGLQFLLWYDEGEERNRGNFPPRFSGRQFPNYSSELNVNALELEDSALYLCASSLNRLAGDLNYFGPGTRLTVL.

This rearrangement joins TRBV27 to TRBJ1-2; TRBD1 might be the D (5 bases). Trimming removed 8 bases at V and 4 bases at J, with 20 bases between. The CDR3 loop spans 15 amino acids. Looked up from germline, CDR1 is MNHEY and CDR2 is SMNVEV (reference sequence). In nucleotides, the CDR3 is TGTGCCAGCGCCACGATTAGCGGGGGAAGCTATGGCTACACCTTC. Translating gives CASATISGGSYGYTF.

This sequence joins TRBV3-1 (or the pseudogene TRBV3-2) and TRBJ2-2, with TRBD1 identical over 8 bases. The length of the CDR3 is 15 residues. CDR1 is LGHDT, CDR2 YNNKEL, per germline (reference sequence). V shed 2 bases, J shed 7 bases, and the junction held 6 bases outside the gene matches. The CDR3 DNA reads as TGTGCCAGCAGCCAATTCCAGGGGGCGGTCGGGGAGCTGTTTTTT. Encoded protein: CASSQFQGAVGELFF.

The V call is TRBV13, the J call TRBJ2-3; 8 bases map to TRBD1. The V gene end was trimmed by 5 bases and the J gene end by 2 bases; junction bases not matched to a gene: 15. Germline CDR1 reads PRHDT; CDR2 reads FYEKMQ (reference sequence). The CDR3 loop spans 18 amino acids. CDR3 nucleotides: TGTGCCAGCAGCCCTAGAGGCGCGGCACAGGGGGACACAGATACGCAGTATTTT. Protein product: CASSPRGAAQGDTDTQYF.

The V gene is TRBV5-1, the J gene TRBJ1-4; 7 bases map to TRBD1. The J segment lost 8 bases and the V segment lost 0 bases, leaving 10 bases of the junction unmatched. The CDR3 is 16 residues long. CDR1 SGHRS and CDR2 YFSETQ come from the germline V gene. In DNA, the CDR3 is TGCGCCAGCAGCTTGGCCGTCGGGGCAGGGGGGGAAAAACTGTTTTTT. Its protein is CASSLAVGAGGEKLFF.

This chain uses TRBV24-1 with TRBJ1-2, with TRBD1 identical over 9 bases. J gave up 4 bases and V 6 bases, and 2 bases lay outside the gene matches. CDR1 is KGHDR, CDR2 SFDVKD, per germline. This CDR3 comprises 13 residues. CDR3 DNA: TGTGCCACCAGTAGGGGACAGGGCTATGGCTACACCTTC. This sequence encodes CATSRGQGYGYTF.

V and J are TRBV5-5 and TRBJ1-5; D unclear. Per germline, CDR1 SGHKS and CDR2 YYEKEE (reference sequence). The CDR3 extends over 16 amino acids. Trimming removed 0 bases at V and 5 bases at J, with 15 bases between. CDR3 coding DNA: TGTGCCAGCAGCTTGGCCGGTCGGGGATGGGATCAGCCCCAGCATTTT. Protein sequence: CASSLAGRGWDQPQHF.

This sequence joins TRBV7-2 and TRBJ1-4, with 8 bases identical to TRBD1. CDR3 length: 13 amino acids. Germline V gene lookup returns CDR1 SGHTA and CDR2 FQGNSA. Trimming removed 5 bases from V and 5 bases from J; junction bases left unmatched: 1. The CDR3 DNA reads TGTGCCAGCAGCCGGGACAGGAATGAAAAACTGTTTTTT. Encoded protein: CASSRDRNEKLFF.

V and J are TRBV10-1 and TRBJ2-7, with TRBD1 matching 8 bases. The CDR3 extends over 15 amino acids. Germline CDR1 is WNHNN and CDR2 is SYGVQD (reference sequence). The J segment lost 2 bases and the V segment lost 5 bases, leaving 8 bases of the junction unmatched. As DNA, the CDR3 is TGCGCCAGCAGTAGCTCAGGACAGGGAACCTACGAGCAGTACTTC. This codes for CASSSSGQGTYEQYF.

The chain has TRBV6-5 and TRBJ1-1; D might be TRBD1 (6 bases). CDR1 is MNHEY, CDR2 SVGAGI, per germline. There are 12 residues in the CDR3. Trimming took off 10 bases at V and 1 base at J, with 10 bases between the two ends. CDR3 amino acids: CAIQGPNTEAFF. The CDR3 bases are TGTGCCATTCAGGGGCCGAACACTGAAGCTTTCTTT.